This T cell receptor (beta chain) was found in a study of cytomegalovirus exposure and HLA in healthy donors. Turning to the study itself: Assignment to the Caucasian-associated ancestry cluster applied to approximately 79% of the approximately 360 genotyped donors. Findings of the study overall: Sequencing had likely introduced a cluster of highly shared sequence variants as an artifact. HLA alleles were associated with some 16,000 TCR beta sequences in a later analysis at 0.05 false discovery rate.

The CDR3 is made up of 16 amino acids. With 3 bases removed from V and 2 bases from J, the gap between germline ends came to 17 bases. Germline V lookup: CDR1 KGHSH, CDR2 LQKENI. A note on this clone: Its cognate antigen is unknown.

PCR was performed using 60 Vbeta and 13 Jbeta primers. The assay was immunoSEQ multiplex PCR, and TCRdb's table has in-frame clones only and misses some. The sample records over 100,000 clones, approximately 70% being singletons. The rearrangement uses TRBV18 and TRBJ2-7, with D perhaps matching TRBD1 (6 bases). Sequenced material: PBMCs. The receptor's source is a man aged 40-49 years in good health and CMV-seronegative. The CDR3 bases are TGTGCCAGCTCACCCACAGAAGACAGGAAAGCCTACGAGCAGTACTTC. It is translated as CASSPTEDRKAYEQYF.